A single sample gave rise to the 19 T cell receptor beta chains below, sequenced in a study of cytomegalovirus exposure and HLA in healthy donors. The primer mix had 60 Vbeta and 13 Jbeta primers. The method was immunoSEQ multiplex PCR; TCRdb's version includes in-frame clones alone and lacks a portion of them. The sample consists of about 59,000 clones, around 80% of them appearing once. The sequencing sample was made of PBMCs. These receptors were collected from a woman aged 40-49 years in good health and CMV-seronegative.

J is TRBJ2-7 and V is TRBV6-6; 7 nucleotides match TRBD2. CDR3 size: 10 residues. Germline-derived CDR1 and CDR2 are MNHNY and SVGAGI (reference sequence). The J segment lost 5 bases and the V segment lost 8 bases, leaving 0 bases of the junction unmatched. This CDR3 is CASGGDEQYF. As DNA, the CDR3 is TGTGCCAGCGGGGGGGACGAGCAGTACTTC.

On this clone: This CDR3 is also generated by other DNA sequences in the sample. CDR3 nucleotides: TGTGCCAGCAGTCCCGGACAGGCCTACGAGCAGTACTTC. Translated, it gives CASSPGQAYEQYF. This sequence joins TRBV27 and TRBJ2-7, with 7 positions matching TRBD1. J was trimmed by 2 bases and V by 5 bases; bases with no gene match: 3. The CDR3 spans 13 residues. The V gene's germline CDR1 is MNHEY and CDR2 SMNVEV (reference sequence).

The chain combines TRBV19 with TRBJ1-2; D remains ambiguous. Germline V CDR1 and CDR2: LNHDA, SQIVND (reference sequence). Trimming cost V 9 bases and J 0 bases, with 5 bases left between them. CDR3 length: 11 residues. CDR3 sequence: CARLTNYGYTF. CDR3 sequence (DNA): TGTGCCAGACTAACTAACTATGGCTACACCTTC. Variable domain in full (rest from reference TRBV19 and TRBJ1-2): DGGITQSPKYLFRKEGQNVTLSCEQNLNHDAMYWYRQDPGQGLRLIYYSQIVNDFQKGDIAEGYSVSREKKESFPLTVTSAQKNPTAFYLCARLTNYGYTFGSGTRLTVV.

CDR3 sequence: CASSFSSGVGETQYF. The CDR3, as DNA: TGCGCCAGCAGCTTCAGTTCGGGGGTTGGAGAGACCCAGTACTTC. The gene calls are TRBV5-1 and TRBJ2-5; possible D gene TRBD2, 6 bases. V dropped 2 bases and J dropped 4 bases, with 15 bases sitting between them. Germline CDR1 is SGHRS and CDR2 is YFSETQ. CDR3 length: 15 residues.

On this clone: Other DNA sequences within the sample encode an identical CDR3. The chain carries TRBV19 and TRBJ1-1, with D hard to call. The CDR3 runs to 13 residues. Germline CDR1 and CDR2: LNHDA and SQIVND (reference sequence). Trimming cost V 0 bases and J 1 base, with 3 bases left between them. The CDR3 protein is CASSIEQNTEAFF. The CDR3, as DNA: TGTGCCAGTAGTATAGAACAGAACACTGAAGCTTTCTTT.

A remark on this clone: The sample carries other DNA sequences with the same CDR3. The V gene is TRBV7-9, the J gene TRBJ2-7, with TRBD1 identical over 8 bases. The CDR3 runs 13 residues. V was pared by 5 bases and J by 2 bases, with 2 bases of the junction left unmatched. From germline, CDR1 is SEHNR and CDR2 FQNEAQ (reference sequence). As DNA, the CDR3 is TGTGCCAGCAGCGACAGGGGACCCTACGAGCAGTACTTC. Protein: CASSDRGPYEQYF.

The genes are TRBV7-9 and TRBJ2-1, with TRBD2 matching over 7 bases. J lost 4 bases, V lost 8 bases, and 8 bases had no gene match. The CDR3 totals 14 residues. CDR1 SEHNR and CDR2 FQNEAQ come from the germline V gene (reference sequence). The CDR3 sequence is CASLSGIGYNEQFF. CDR3 in DNA: TGTGCCAGCTTAAGCGGGATCGGGTACAATGAGCAGTTCTTC.

The chain has TRBV2 and TRBJ1-1; 8 nucleotides match TRBD1. Per germline, CDR1 SNHLY and CDR2 FYNNEI. V lost 5 bases and J lost 6; bases outside the gene matches: 11. This CDR3 has 15 residues. CDR3 loop: CASSIIKDRAAEAFF. The CDR3 DNA reads as TGTGCCAGCAGTATTATAAAGGACAGGGCCGCTGAAGCTTTCTTT.

The chain employs TRBV10-3 and TRBJ2-1, with 7 bases aligning to TRBD1. With 4 bases clipped from V and 2 bases from J, the junction kept 5 bases outside the gene matches. Germline assignment: CDR1 ENHRY and CDR2 SYGVKD. The CDR3 loop spans 15 amino acids. The CDR3 DNA reads TGTGCCATCAGTGGGACCGACAGGGCCTACAATGAGCAGTTCTTC. It is translated as CAISGTDRAYNEQFF.

This clone has just one count. The chain joins TRBV5-1 to TRBJ2-5; weak D call: TRBD2 (5 bases). The length of the CDR3 is 14 residues. Between the trimmed V and J ends, which lost 2 bases and 6 bases, there was a span of 14 bases. Per germline, CDR1 SGHRS and CDR2 YFSETQ. This chain's CDR3 is CASSFPEGGQTQYF. In DNA, the CDR3 is TGCGCCAGCAGCTTTCCAGAGGGCGGGCAGACCCAGTACTTC. Full variable domain (missing parts from reference TRBV5-1 and TRBJ2-5): KAGVTQTPRYLIKTRGQQVTLSCSPISGHRSVSWYQQTPGQGLQFLFEYFSETQRNKGNFPGRFSGRQFSNSRSEMNVSTLELGDSALYLCASSFPEGGQTQYFGPGTRLLVL.

Written as DNA, the CDR3 is TGCGCCAGCAGCTTGGCCCCGGGAGTGGACAATGAGCAGTTCTTC. This encodes CASSLAPGVDNEQFF. The chain employs TRBV5-1 and TRBJ2-1; D perhaps matches TRBD2 (6 bases). Germline CDR1 is SGHRS and CDR2 is YFSETQ. The CDR3 runs to 15 residues. The V end was cut by 0 bases, the J end by 5 bases, with 12 bases between.

V gene TRBV29-1 combines with J gene TRBJ2-5, with 11 bases matching TRBD1. The assigned J gene may be wrong: the sequence end matches TRBJ2-7 better. There are 14 residues in the CDR3. Germline CDR1 reads SQVTM; CDR2 reads ANQGSEA. The CDR3 region is CSVEVGDRGYEQYF. The CDR3 DNA is TGCAGCGTTGAAGTAGGGGACAGGGGGTACGAGCAGTACTTC.

This clone was seen a few times. The chain recombines TRBV27 with TRBJ2-1; 15 bases align to TRBD2. Trimming removed 6 bases from V and 0 bases from J; junction bases left unmatched: 12. The CDR3 spans 20 residues. The germline V gene encodes CDR1 MNHEY and CDR2 SMNVEV (reference sequence). CDR3 sequence: CASRRGRGTSGRSSYNEQFF. DNA for the CDR3: TGTGCCAGCAGACGTGGGAGGGGGACTAGCGGGAGGAGCTCCTACAATGAGCAGTTCTTC.

The rearrangement links TRBV30 to TRBJ1-1, with D tentatively TRBD1 (5 bases). Trimming left V 5 bases short and J 1 base short, with 11 bases between. The CDR3 covers 13 residues. Per germline, CDR1 GTSNPN and CDR2 SVGIG (reference sequence). Here the CDR3 reads CAWSGLTNTEAFF. CDR3 sequence (DNA): TGTGCCTGGTCGGGACTCACGAACACTGAAGCTTTCTTT.

The V gene is TRBV5-1, the J gene TRBJ2-1; D is perhaps TRBD2 (6 bases). The germline CDR1 and CDR2 sequences are SGHRS and YFSETQ. The CDR3 sequence is 16 residues long. Trimming left V 0 bases short and J 0 bases short, with 10 bases between. The CDR3 DNA sequence: TGCGCCAGCAGCTTGGATAGCGGTGACTCCTACAATGAGCAGTTCTTC. Its protein is CASSLDSGDSYNEQFF.

V gene TRBV28 combines with J gene TRBJ2-7, with D tentatively TRBD1 (6 bases). Germline values: CDR1 MDHEN, CDR2 SYDVKM. The CDR3 length is 13 residues. Trimming stripped 6 bases from V and 3 bases from J, with 12 bases between. DNA for the CDR3: TGTGCCAGCAGACCCGGACAGCACTACGAGCAGTACTTC. This gives the protein CASRPGQHYEQYF. Complete variable domain (other parts from reference TRBV28 and TRBJ2-7): DVKVTQSSRYLVKRTGEKVFLECVQDMDHENMFWYRQDPGLGLRLIYFSYDVKMKEKGDIPEGYSVSREKKERFSLILESASTNQTSMYLCASRPGQHYEQYFGPGTRLTVT.

V and J are TRBV4-1 and TRBJ2-3, with TRBD2 as a possible D gene (6 bases). Looked up from germline, CDR1 is MGHRA and CDR2 is YSYEKL. The CDR3 length is 16 residues. Trimming pared 5 bases from V and 11 bases from J, leaving 26 bases between. CDR3 sequence reads: CASSYLPLAPDGVQYF. CDR3 nucleotide sequence: TGCGCCAGCAGCTACCTCCCACTAGCCCCGGACGGGGTGCAGTATTTT.

The chain carries TRBV6-1 and TRBJ1-6, with no clear D. The germline gives CDR1 MNHNS, CDR2 SASEGT. This CDR3 has 12 residues. V was shortened by 7 bases and J by 6 bases, with 7 bases between the two germline ends. In DNA, the CDR3 is TGTGCCAGCAACTCGATTAATTCACCCCTCCACTTT. Its translation is CASNSINSPLHF.

The chain joins TRBV19 to TRBJ1-1, with no clear D. CDR1 LNHDA and CDR2 SQIVND come from the germline V gene (reference sequence). Trimming removed 8 bases at V and 0 bases at J, with 13 bases between. The CDR3 totals 14 residues. CDR3 residues: CASGPAGMNTEAFF. CDR3 DNA: TGTGCCAGTGGCCCGGCGGGTATGAACACTGAAGCTTTCTTT.